Listed below are T cell receptor beta chains from one sample, sequenced in a study of cytomegalovirus exposure and HLA in healthy donors. The table came from immunoSEQ multiplex PCR; TCRdb's copy has only in-frame clones and leaves some out. Of about 150,000 clones in the sample, 78% were seen once. The sequenced sample was PBMCs. These receptors originate from a woman aged 50 to 60 in good health and CMV-seropositive. The CDR3 runs from the conserved cysteine through the conserved F or W. Each record gives: J gene, V gene, clone size, D gene, CDR3 protein, CDR3 DNA. The D gene is left open where the match is weak. Size values are once, few and many counts, or a class for expanded clones, and some rows have none.

j_gene: TRBJ1-3
v_gene: TRBV14
abundance: -
d_gene: -
CDR3aa: CASSQMADASGNTIYF
CDR3nt: TGTGCCAGCAGCCAAATGGCGGATGCCTCTGGAAACACCATATATTTT

j_gene: TRBJ2-7
v_gene: TRBV5-5
abundance: -
d_gene: -
CDR3aa: CASSPQTATYEQYF
CDR3nt: TGTGCCAGCAGCCCCCAGACAGCCACCTACGAGCAGTACTTC

j_gene: TRBJ2-7
v_gene: TRBV15
abundance: -
d_gene: TRBD2
CDR3aa: CATSSYWSGDYEQYF
CDR3nt: TGTGCCACCAGCAGTTATTGGAGCGGGGACTACGAGCAGTACTTC

j_gene: TRBJ1-1
v_gene: TRBV6-1
abundance: -
d_gene: -
CDR3aa: CASGDIRENTEAFF
CDR3nt: TGTGCCAGCGGGGACATCCGGGAGAACACTGAAGCTTTCTTT

j_gene: TRBJ1-2
v_gene: TRBV19
abundance: once
d_gene: -
CDR3aa: CASSIMLEGGLVYGYTF
CDR3nt: TGTGCCAGTAGTATTATGTTGGAGGGGGGGTTAGTCTATGGCTACACCTTC

j_gene: TRBJ1-5
v_gene: TRBV7-4
abundance: few
d_gene: -
CDR3aa: CASSLYSGVNSNQPQHF
CDR3nt: TGTGCCAGCAGCTTATATAGCGGGGTGAATAGCAATCAGCCCCAGCATTTT

j_gene: TRBJ1-1
v_gene: TRBV7-3
abundance: -
d_gene: -
CDR3aa: CASSLGQNTEAFF
CDR3nt: TGTGCCAGCAGCTTAGGACAGAACACTGAAGCTTTCTTT

j_gene: TRBJ2-7
v_gene: TRBV11-2
abundance: once
d_gene: -
CDR3aa: CASSFGGGWDEQYF
CDR3nt: TGTGCCAGCAGCTTTGGAGGGGGCTGGGACGAGCAGTACTTC

j_gene: TRBJ1-1
v_gene: TRBV7-2
abundance: -
d_gene: -
CDR3aa: CASTYLQGTDTEAFF
CDR3nt: TGTGCCAGCACCTACCTACAGGGTACCGACACTGAAGCTTTCTTT

j_gene: TRBJ1-2
v_gene: TRBV6-1
abundance: -
d_gene: -
CDR3aa: CASSVGGHSIYGYTF
CDR3nt: TGTGCCAGCAGTGTGGGCGGGCACAGCATCTATGGCTACACCTTC

j_gene: TRBJ2-7
v_gene: TRBV4-1
abundance: once
d_gene: -
CDR3aa: CASSQERTPSYEQYF
CDR3nt: TGCGCCAGCAGCCAAGAACGGACACCCTCCTACGAGCAGTACTTC

j_gene: TRBJ2-3
v_gene: TRBV10-3
abundance: -
d_gene: -
CDR3aa: CAIKDTTSTDTQYF
CDR3nt: TGTGCCATCAAGGACACCACTAGCACAGATACGCAGTATTTT

j_gene: TRBJ1-6
v_gene: TRBV7-2
abundance: -
d_gene: TRBD1
CDR3aa: CASSFGIPGQGNSPLHF
CDR3nt: TGTGCCAGCAGCTTCGGAATCCCGGGACAGGGGAATTCACCCCTCCACTTT

j_gene: TRBJ2-7
v_gene: TRBV30
abundance: -
d_gene: -
CDR3aa: CAWSREVSYEQYF
CDR3nt: TGTGCCTGGAGTCGCGAGGTCTCCTACGAGCAGTACTTC

j_gene: TRBJ2-1
v_gene: TRBV4-3
abundance: -
d_gene: -
CDR3aa: CASSQGTPGNEQFF
CDR3nt: TGCGCCAGCAGCCAAGGGACTCCCGGCAATGAGCAGTTCTTC

j_gene: TRBJ2-5
v_gene: TRBV5-4
abundance: -
d_gene: TRBD1
CDR3aa: CASSLNRGQETQYF
CDR3nt: TGTGCCAGCAGCTTGAACAGGGGGCAGGAGACCCAGTACTTC

j_gene: TRBJ2-6
v_gene: TRBV29-1
abundance: -
d_gene: -
CDR3aa: CSCLGGVGANGLTF
CDR3nt: TGCAGCTGCTTAGGGGGTGTTGGGGCCAACGGCCTGACTTTC

j_gene: TRBJ1-5
v_gene: TRBV2
abundance: -
d_gene: TRBD1
CDR3aa: CASRRDRGEGQPQHF
CDR3nt: TGTGCCAGCAGGAGGGACAGGGGGGAGGGACAGCCCCAGCATTTT

j_gene: TRBJ2-3
v_gene: TRBV2
abundance: -
d_gene: -
CDR3aa: CASRGGGATQYF
CDR3nt: TGTGCCAGCAGAGGGGGGGGAGCTACGCAGTATTTT

j_gene: TRBJ2-2
v_gene: TRBV6-5
abundance: -
d_gene: TRBD2
CDR3aa: CASSYSGGVNTGELFF
CDR3nt: TGTGCCAGCAGTTACTCGGGAGGGGTTAACACCGGGGAGCTGTTTTTT

j_gene: TRBJ2-1
v_gene: TRBV29-1
abundance: -
d_gene: TRBD2
CDR3aa: CSVQLAHGTMGQFF
CDR3nt: TGCAGCGTTCAACTAGCGCACGGGACTATGGGGCAGTTCTTC

j_gene: TRBJ2-1
v_gene: TRBV30
abundance: -
d_gene: -
CDR3aa: CAWSKGQGSSYNEQFF
CDR3nt: TGTGCCTGGAGCAAGGGGCAGGGAAGCTCCTACAATGAGCAGTTCTTC

j_gene: TRBJ2-1
v_gene: TRBV28
abundance: -
d_gene: TRBD2
CDR3aa: CASSLIQREGHEQFF
CDR3nt: TGTGCCAGCAGTTTGATCCAGCGGGAGGGCCATGAGCAGTTCTTC

j_gene: TRBJ2-5
v_gene: TRBV19
abundance: -
d_gene: -
CDR3aa: CASSISGAQETQYF
CDR3nt: TGTGCCAGTAGTATTTCAGGGGCCCAAGAGACCCAGTACTTC

j_gene: TRBJ2-5
v_gene: TRBV11-1
abundance: -
d_gene: TRBD2
CDR3aa: CASSSTSVKQYF
CDR3nt: TGTGCCAGCAGCTCGACTAGCGTGAAGCAGTACTTC

j_gene: TRBJ1-1
v_gene: TRBV28
abundance: -
d_gene: TRBD1
CDR3aa: CASTEQGAKGKGAFF
CDR3nt: TGTGCCAGCACCGAACAGGGGGCAAAGGGTAAGGGAGCTTTCTTT

j_gene: TRBJ2-2
v_gene: TRBV7-8
abundance: -
d_gene: TRBD1
CDR3aa: CASQGAAGTGELFF
CDR3nt: TGTGCCAGCCAGGGGGCAGCGGGCACCGGGGAGCTGTTTTTT

j_gene: TRBJ2-6
v_gene: TRBV30
abundance: few
d_gene: -
CDR3aa: CAWMTSGANGLTF
CDR3nt: TGTGCCTGGATGACCTCTGGGGCCAACGGCCTGACTTTC

j_gene: TRBJ2-1
v_gene: TRBV4-3
abundance: -
d_gene: -
CDR3aa: CASSLDSSYNEQFF
CDR3nt: TGCGCCAGCAGCCTCGACTCCTCTTACAATGAGCAGTTCTTC

j_gene: TRBJ2-5
v_gene: TRBV7-2
abundance: -
d_gene: TRBD2
CDR3aa: CASSLARSGRGETQYF
CDR3nt: TGTGCCAGCAGCTTAGCGCGAAGCGGGAGGGGGGAGACCCAGTACTTC

j_gene: TRBJ1-2
v_gene: TRBV28
abundance: -
d_gene: -
CDR3aa: CASSSPEGAGGYTF
CDR3nt: TGTGCCAGCAGTTCCCCCGAGGGCGCAGGAGGCTACACCTTC

j_gene: TRBJ2-5
v_gene: TRBV4-2
abundance: -
d_gene: TRBD1
CDR3aa: CASSAPGQGFQTQYF
CDR3nt: TGTGCCAGCAGCGCGCCGGGACAGGGGTTTCAGACCCAGTACTTC

j_gene: TRBJ1-4
v_gene: TRBV5-1
abundance: -
d_gene: TRBD1
CDR3aa: CASSLRTGGGEKLFF
CDR3nt: TGCGCCAGCAGCCTCAGGACAGGGGGCGGTGAAAAACTGTTTTTT

j_gene: TRBJ1-1
v_gene: TRBV12-5
abundance: once
d_gene: -
CDR3aa: CASGLGPPYTEAFF
CDR3nt: TGTGCTAGTGGTTTGGGTCCCCCGTACACTGAAGCTTTCTTT

j_gene: TRBJ2-2
v_gene: TRBV28
abundance: -
d_gene: -
CDR3aa: CASSSPNTGELFF
CDR3nt: TGTGCCAGCAGTTCTCCGAACACCGGGGAGCTGTTTTTT

j_gene: TRBJ2-2
v_gene: TRBV19
abundance: -
d_gene: TRBD1
CDR3aa: CASRDRGDTGELFF
CDR3nt: TGTGCCAGTAGGGACAGGGGGGACACCGGGGAGCTGTTTTTT

j_gene: TRBJ1-2
v_gene: TRBV7-8
abundance: -
d_gene: TRBD1
CDR3aa: CASSSSGGNYGYTF
CDR3nt: TGTGCCAGCAGCTCCTCAGGGGGTAACTATGGCTACACCTTC

j_gene: TRBJ2-3
v_gene: TRBV2
abundance: -
d_gene: -
CDR3aa: CASSPTINTDTQYF
CDR3nt: TGTGCCAGCAGTCCGACTATAAACACAGATACGCAGTATTTT

j_gene: TRBJ1-2
v_gene: TRBV6-5
abundance: -
d_gene: -
CDR3aa: CASSRQGGRFF
CDR3nt: TGTGCCAGCAGTCGCCAGGGAGGTCGATTCTTC

j_gene: TRBJ1-6
v_gene: TRBV14
abundance: -
d_gene: TRBD1
CDR3aa: CASSQDKSRTGSRSPLHF
CDR3nt: TGTGCCAGCAGCCAAGATAAAAGTCGGACAGGGAGTCGTTCACCCCTCCACTTT

j_gene: TRBJ1-3
v_gene: TRBV5-1
abundance: -
d_gene: -
CDR3aa: CASSPLSGNTIYF
CDR3nt: TGCGCCAGCAGCCCTTTATCTGGAAACACCATATATTTT

j_gene: TRBJ2-1
v_gene: TRBV30
abundance: once
d_gene: TRBD2
CDR3aa: CACNPLAGDFNEQFF
CDR3nt: TGTGCCTGTAATCCTCTAGCGGGGGATTTCAATGAGCAGTTCTTC

j_gene: TRBJ2-7
v_gene: TRBV6-5
abundance: -
d_gene: -
CDR3aa: CASSYPSYEQYF
CDR3nt: TGTGCCAGCAGTTACCCCAGCTACGAGCAGTACTTC

j_gene: TRBJ2-1
v_gene: TRBV11-2
abundance: -
d_gene: TRBD2
CDR3aa: CASSIGTSGIRSYNEQFF
CDR3nt: TGTGCCAGCTCGATCGGGACTAGCGGGATACGCTCCTACAATGAGCAGTTCTTC

j_gene: TRBJ2-2
v_gene: TRBV11-3
abundance: -
d_gene: -
CDR3aa: CASSSYQNTGELFF
CDR3nt: TGTGCCAGCAGCTCCTACCAGAACACCGGGGAGCTGTTTTTT

j_gene: TRBJ2-6
v_gene: TRBV7-2
abundance: -
d_gene: -
CDR3aa: CASSLITGGANVLTF
CDR3nt: TGTGCCAGCAGCCTTATTACGGGGGGGGCCAACGTCCTGACTTTC

j_gene: TRBJ1-3
v_gene: TRBV7-2
abundance: once
d_gene: -
CDR3aa: CASSLGALNTIYF
CDR3nt: TGTGCCAGCAGCTTAGGAGCGCTAAACACCATATATTTT

j_gene: TRBJ2-2
v_gene: TRBV30
abundance: -
d_gene: TRBD2
CDR3aa: CAWSVGLAGVIGSWDTGELFF
CDR3nt: TGTGCCTGGAGTGTTGGACTAGCGGGAGTCATTGGTTCATGGGACACCGGGGAGCTGTTTTTT

j_gene: TRBJ1-2
v_gene: TRBV5-6
abundance: -
d_gene: TRBD1
CDR3aa: CASTRDRVIGYTF
CDR3nt: TGTGCCAGCACCCGGGACAGGGTGATCGGCTACACCTTC

j_gene: TRBJ2-5
v_gene: TRBV7-2
abundance: -
d_gene: -
CDR3aa: CASSLGGAATKETQYF
CDR3nt: TGTGCCAGCAGCTTAGGAGGCGCAGCTACCAAAGAGACCCAGTACTTC

j_gene: TRBJ2-7
v_gene: TRBV7-9
abundance: -
d_gene: -
CDR3aa: CASSEGHSGSEQYF
CDR3nt: TGTGCCAGCAGTGAAGGACATAGCGGTTCCGAGCAGTACTTC

j_gene: TRBJ2-1
v_gene: TRBV28
abundance: -
d_gene: -
CDR3aa: CASSQTSRGWNEQFF
CDR3nt: TGTGCCAGCAGTCAAACTTCTAGGGGATGGAATGAGCAGTTCTTC

j_gene: TRBJ2-1
v_gene: TRBV11-2
abundance: -
d_gene: -
CDR3aa: CASSRHKIEGGNEQFF
CDR3nt: TGTGCCAGCAGCCGTCATAAGATAGAAGGAGGCAATGAGCAGTTCTTC

j_gene: TRBJ2-7
v_gene: TRBV19
abundance: -
d_gene: -
CDR3aa: CASSITEWYEQYF
CDR3nt: TGTGCCAGTAGTATTACAGAGTGGTACGAGCAGTACTTC

j_gene: TRBJ2-5
v_gene: TRBV11-2
abundance: -
d_gene: TRBD2
CDR3aa: CASSTLAGAQETQYF
CDR3nt: TGTGCCAGCAGCACGCTAGCGGGGGCCCAAGAGACCCAGTACTTC

j_gene: TRBJ1-1
v_gene: TRBV7-9
abundance: -
d_gene: -
CDR3aa: CASSLGRQAFGENTEAFF
CDR3nt: TGTGCCAGCAGCTTAGGAAGACAGGCTTTCGGGGAGAACACTGAAGCTTTCTTT

j_gene: TRBJ2-2
v_gene: TRBV5-4
abundance: few
d_gene: -
CDR3aa: CASSPESPAALFF
CDR3nt: TGTGCCAGCAGCCCGGAGAGCCCCGCTGCGTTGTTTTTT

j_gene: TRBJ2-7
v_gene: TRBV7-6
abundance: few
d_gene: -
CDR3aa: CASSKGLPYEQYF
CDR3nt: TGTGCCAGCAGCAAAGGACTACCCTACGAGCAGTACTTC

j_gene: TRBJ2-7
v_gene: TRBV5-1
abundance: -
d_gene: TRBD1
CDR3aa: CASSFVGQGNEQYF
CDR3nt: TGCGCCAGCAGCTTCGTGGGACAGGGAAACGAGCAGTACTTC